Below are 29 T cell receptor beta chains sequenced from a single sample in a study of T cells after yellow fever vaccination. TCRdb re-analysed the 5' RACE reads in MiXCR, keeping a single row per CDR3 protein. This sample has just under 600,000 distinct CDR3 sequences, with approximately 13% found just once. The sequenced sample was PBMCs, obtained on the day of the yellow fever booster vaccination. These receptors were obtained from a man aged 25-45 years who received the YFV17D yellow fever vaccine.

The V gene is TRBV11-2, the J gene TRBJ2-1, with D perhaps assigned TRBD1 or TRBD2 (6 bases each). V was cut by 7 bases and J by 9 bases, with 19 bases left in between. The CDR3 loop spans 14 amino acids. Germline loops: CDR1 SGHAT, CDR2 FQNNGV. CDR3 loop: CASTNRLEGGEQFF. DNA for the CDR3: TGTGCCAGCACGAACCGACTAGAAGGGGGTGAGCAGTTCTTC. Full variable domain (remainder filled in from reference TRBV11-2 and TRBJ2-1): EAGVAQSPRYKIIEKRQSVAFWCNPISGHATLYWYQQILGQGPKLLIQFQNNGVVDDSQLPKDRFSAERLKGVDSTLKIQPAKLEDSAVYLCASTNRLEGGEQFFGPGTRLTVL.

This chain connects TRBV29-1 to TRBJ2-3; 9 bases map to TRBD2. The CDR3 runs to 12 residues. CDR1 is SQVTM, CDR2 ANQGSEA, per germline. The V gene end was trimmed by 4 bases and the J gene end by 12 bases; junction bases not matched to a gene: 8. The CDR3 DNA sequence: TGCAGCGTTGGCCTTAGCGGGGGACTTCAGTATTTT. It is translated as CSVGLSGGLQYF.

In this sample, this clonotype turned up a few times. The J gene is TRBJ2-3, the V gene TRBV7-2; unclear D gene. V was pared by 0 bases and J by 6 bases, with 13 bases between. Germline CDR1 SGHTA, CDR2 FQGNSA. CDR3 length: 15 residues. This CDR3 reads CASSLAPAQLDTQYF. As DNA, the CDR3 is TGTGCCAGCAGCTTAGCGCCGGCGCAATTGGATACGCAGTATTTT.

As DNA, the CDR3 is TGTGCCAGCAGCTTAACGGCGGGAGGTCGAGAGACCCAGTACTTC. It is translated as CASSLTAGGRETQYF. This chain links TRBV7-3 with TRBJ2-5, with 8 nucleotides matching TRBD2. The CDR3 runs 15 residues. The germline V gene has CDR1 SGHTA and CDR2 FQGTGA. Germline trimming cut 0 bases from V and 4 bases from J; bases unmatched to any gene: 4.

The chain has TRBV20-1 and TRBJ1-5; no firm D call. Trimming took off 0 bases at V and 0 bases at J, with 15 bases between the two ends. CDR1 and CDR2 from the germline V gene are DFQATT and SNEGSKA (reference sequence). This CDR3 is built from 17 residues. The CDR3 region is CSARDPAVFYSNQPQHF. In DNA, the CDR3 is TGCAGTGCTAGAGATCCCGCAGTCTTCTATAGCAATCAGCCCCAGCATTTT.

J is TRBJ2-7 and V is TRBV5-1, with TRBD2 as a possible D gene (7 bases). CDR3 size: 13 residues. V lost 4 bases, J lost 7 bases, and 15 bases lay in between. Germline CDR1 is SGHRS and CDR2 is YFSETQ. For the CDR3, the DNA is TGCGCCAGCAGCGCAGCGGGACAATGGGAGCAGTACTTC. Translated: CASSAAGQWEQYF.

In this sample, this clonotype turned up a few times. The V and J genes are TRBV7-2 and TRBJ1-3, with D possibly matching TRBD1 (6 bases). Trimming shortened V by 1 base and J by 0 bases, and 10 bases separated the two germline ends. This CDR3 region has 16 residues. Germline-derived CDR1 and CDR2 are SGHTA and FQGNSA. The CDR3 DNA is TGTGCCAGCAGCTTAGTGGGGGGCGCCTCTGGAAACACCATATATTTT. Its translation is CASSLVGGASGNTIYF.

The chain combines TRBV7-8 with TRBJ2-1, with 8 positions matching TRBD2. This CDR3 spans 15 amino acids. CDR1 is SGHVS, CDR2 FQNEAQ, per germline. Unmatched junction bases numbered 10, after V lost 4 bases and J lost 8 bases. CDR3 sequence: CASSSPGLVVHEQFF. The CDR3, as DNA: TGTGCCAGCAGCTCACCGGGACTAGTAGTTCATGAGCAGTTCTTC.

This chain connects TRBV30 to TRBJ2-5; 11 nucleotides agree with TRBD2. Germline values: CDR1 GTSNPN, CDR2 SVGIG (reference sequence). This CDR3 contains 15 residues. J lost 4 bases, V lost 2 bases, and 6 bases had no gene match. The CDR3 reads CAWSLIGLAGETQYF. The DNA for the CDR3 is TGTGCCTGGAGTCTAATCGGACTAGCGGGAGAGACCCAGTACTTC.

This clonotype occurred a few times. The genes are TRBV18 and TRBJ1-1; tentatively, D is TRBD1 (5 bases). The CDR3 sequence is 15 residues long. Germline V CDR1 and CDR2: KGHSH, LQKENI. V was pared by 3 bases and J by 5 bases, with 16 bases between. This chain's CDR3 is CASSPAREGWTEAFF. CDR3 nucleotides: TGTGCCAGCTCACCTGCCCGGGAGGGGTGGACTGAAGCTTTCTTT.

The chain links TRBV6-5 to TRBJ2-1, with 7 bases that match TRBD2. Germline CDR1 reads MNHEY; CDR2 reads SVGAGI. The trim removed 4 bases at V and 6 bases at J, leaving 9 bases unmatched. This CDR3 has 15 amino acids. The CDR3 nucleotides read TGTGCCAGCAGTTCAGTGGCGGGGAGGGGCAATGAGCAGTTCTTC. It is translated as CASSSVAGRGNEQFF.

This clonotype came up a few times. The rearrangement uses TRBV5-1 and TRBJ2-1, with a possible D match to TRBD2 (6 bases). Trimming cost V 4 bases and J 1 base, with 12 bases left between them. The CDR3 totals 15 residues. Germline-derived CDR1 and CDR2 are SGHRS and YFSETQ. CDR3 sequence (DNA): TGCGCCAGCAGCGACGGGAGTGGGTCCTACAATGAGCAGTTCTTC. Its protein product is CASSDGSGSYNEQFF.

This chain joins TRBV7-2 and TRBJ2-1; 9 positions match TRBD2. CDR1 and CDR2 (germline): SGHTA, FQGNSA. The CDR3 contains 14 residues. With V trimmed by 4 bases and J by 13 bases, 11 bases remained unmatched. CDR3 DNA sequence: TGTGCCAGCAGCTCGCAGGGAGGCGGGAGGGCCCAGTTCTTC. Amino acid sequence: CASSSQGGGRAQFF.

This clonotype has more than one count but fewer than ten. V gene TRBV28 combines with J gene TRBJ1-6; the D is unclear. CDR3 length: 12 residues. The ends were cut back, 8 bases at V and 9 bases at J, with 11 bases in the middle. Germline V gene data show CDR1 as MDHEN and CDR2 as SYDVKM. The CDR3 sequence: CASYDWGSPLHF. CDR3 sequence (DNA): TGTGCCAGCTACGACTGGGGTTCACCCCTCCACTTT.

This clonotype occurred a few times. The CDR3 DNA is TGTGCCACCAGCAGAGAACAGTCCAATCAGCCCCAGCATTTT. Translation gives CATSREQSNQPQHF. The rearrangement links TRBV15 to TRBJ1-5; D gene ambiguous. There are 14 residues in the CDR3. The germline CDR1 and CDR2 sequences are LNHNV and YYDKDF (reference sequence). Trimming pared 0 bases from V and 3 bases from J, leaving 6 bases between.

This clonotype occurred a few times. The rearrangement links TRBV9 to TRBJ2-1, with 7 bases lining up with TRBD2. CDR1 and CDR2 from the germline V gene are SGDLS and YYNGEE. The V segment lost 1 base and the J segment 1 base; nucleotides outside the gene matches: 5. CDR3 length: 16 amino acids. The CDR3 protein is CASSVFSGPSYNEQFF. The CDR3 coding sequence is TGTGCCAGCAGCGTATTTAGCGGGCCGTCCTACAATGAGCAGTTCTTC.

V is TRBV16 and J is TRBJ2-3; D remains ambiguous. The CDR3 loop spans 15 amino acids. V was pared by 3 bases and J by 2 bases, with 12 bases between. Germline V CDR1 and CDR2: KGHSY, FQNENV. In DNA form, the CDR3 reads TGTGCCAGCAGCCAGGCTAGGACCTACACAGATACGCAGTATTTT. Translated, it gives CASSQARTYTDTQYF.

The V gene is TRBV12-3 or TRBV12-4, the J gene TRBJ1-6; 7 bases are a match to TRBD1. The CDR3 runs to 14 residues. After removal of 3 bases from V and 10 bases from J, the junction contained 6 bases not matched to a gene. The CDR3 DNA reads TGTGCCAGCAGTTTTCAGGGGGTAGACTCACCCCTCCACTTT. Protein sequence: CASSFQGVDSPLHF.

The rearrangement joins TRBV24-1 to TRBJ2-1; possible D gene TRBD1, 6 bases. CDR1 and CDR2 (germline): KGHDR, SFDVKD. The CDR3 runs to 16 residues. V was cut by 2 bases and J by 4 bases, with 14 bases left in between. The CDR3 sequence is CATSDSGDIKYNEQFF. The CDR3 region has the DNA TGTGCCACCAGTGATTCAGGGGACATAAAATACAATGAGCAGTTCTTC.

The CDR3 spells CASTRDSRSYEQYF. CDR3 sequence (DNA): TGTGCCAGCACGAGGGACTCCCGCTCCTACGAGCAGTACTTC. The rearrangement links TRBV7-2 to TRBJ2-7, with D perhaps TRBD2 (6 bases). The CDR3 runs to 14 residues. V shed 7 bases and J shed 0 bases, with 13 bases lying between them. The V gene's germline CDR1 is SGHTA and CDR2 FQGNSA. The complete variable domain, with remaining parts taken from reference TRBV7-2 and TRBJ2-7, reads GAGVSQSPSNKVTEKGKDVELRCDPISGHTALYWYRQSLGQGLEFLIYFQGNSAPDKSGLPSDRFSAERTGGSVSTLTIQRTQQEDSAVYLCASTRDSRSYEQYFGPGTRLTVT.

DNA of the CDR3: TGCAGTGCTAGCGGGGGCGCTTCCGGGGAGCTGTTTTTT. Translating it yields CSASGGASGELFF. The chain combines TRBV20-1 with TRBJ2-2, with D perhaps TRBD1 or TRBD2 (6 bases each). Trimming removed 3 bases from V and 6 bases from J, with 11 bases in between. The CDR3 sequence is 13 residues long. Germline CDR1 reads DFQATT; CDR2 reads SNEGSKA (reference sequence).

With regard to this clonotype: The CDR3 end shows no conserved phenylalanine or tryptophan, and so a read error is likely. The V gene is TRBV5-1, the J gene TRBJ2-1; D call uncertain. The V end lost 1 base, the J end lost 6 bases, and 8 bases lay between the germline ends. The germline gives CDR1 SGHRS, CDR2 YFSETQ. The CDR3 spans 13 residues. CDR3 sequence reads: CASSLSPGNEQFI. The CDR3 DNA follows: TGCGCCAGCAGCTTGTCCCCAGGCAATGAGCAGTTCATC.

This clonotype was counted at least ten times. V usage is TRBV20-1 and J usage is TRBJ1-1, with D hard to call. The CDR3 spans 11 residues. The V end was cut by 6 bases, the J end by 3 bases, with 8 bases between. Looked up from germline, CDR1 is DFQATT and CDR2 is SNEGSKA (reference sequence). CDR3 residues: CSASYDTEAFF. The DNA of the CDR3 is TGCAGTGCCTCGTACGACACTGAAGCTTTCTTT.

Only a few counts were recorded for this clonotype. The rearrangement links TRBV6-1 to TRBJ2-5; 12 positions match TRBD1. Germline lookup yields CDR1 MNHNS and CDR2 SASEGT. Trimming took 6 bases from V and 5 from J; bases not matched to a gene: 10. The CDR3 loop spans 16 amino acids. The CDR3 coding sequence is TGTGCCAGCAGGGATTTCGGGACAGGGGGCTGGGAGACCCAGTACTTC. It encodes CASRDFGTGGWETQYF.

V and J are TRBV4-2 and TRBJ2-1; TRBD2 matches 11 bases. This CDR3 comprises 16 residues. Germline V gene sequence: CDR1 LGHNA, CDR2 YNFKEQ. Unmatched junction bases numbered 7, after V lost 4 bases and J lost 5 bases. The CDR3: CASSPPGTSGNNEQFF. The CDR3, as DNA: TGTGCCAGCAGCCCTCCCGGGACTAGCGGAAACAATGAGCAGTTCTTC.

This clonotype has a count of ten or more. CDR3 sequence reads: CSVEPGGETQYF. CDR3 nucleotide sequence: TGCAGCGTTGAGCCCGGGGGAGAGACCCAGTACTTC. The chain links TRBV29-1 to TRBJ2-5, with D possibly TRBD2 on 6 matching bases. The ends were cut back, 3 bases at V and 4 bases at J, with 9 bases in the middle. The CDR3 has 12 amino acids. Germline CDR1 and CDR2: SQVTM and ANQGSEA.

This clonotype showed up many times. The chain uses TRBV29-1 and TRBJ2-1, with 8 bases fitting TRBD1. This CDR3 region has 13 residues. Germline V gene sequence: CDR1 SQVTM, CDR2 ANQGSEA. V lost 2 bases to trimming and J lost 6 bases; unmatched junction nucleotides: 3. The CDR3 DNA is TGCAGCGTTGAAAGACAGGGGCCCAATGAGCAGTTCTTC. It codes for CSVERQGPNEQFF.

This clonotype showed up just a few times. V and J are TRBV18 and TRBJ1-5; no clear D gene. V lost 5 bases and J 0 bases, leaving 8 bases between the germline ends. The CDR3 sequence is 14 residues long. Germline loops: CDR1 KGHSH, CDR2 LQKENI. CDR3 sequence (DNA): TGTGCCAGCTCAGATGTTTATAGCAATCAGCCCCAGCATTTT. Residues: CASSDVYSNQPQHF.

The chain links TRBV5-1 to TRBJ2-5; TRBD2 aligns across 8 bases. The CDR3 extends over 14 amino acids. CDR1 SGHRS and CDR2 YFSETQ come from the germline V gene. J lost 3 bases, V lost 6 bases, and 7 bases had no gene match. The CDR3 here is CASTHRGGEETQYF. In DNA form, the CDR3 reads TGCGCCAGCACGCATCGGGGGGGAGAAGAGACCCAGTACTTC.